The present TCR beta chain was sequenced within a study of radiotherapy plus CTLA-4 blockade in lung cancer. General observations from the study: Best predicting response, reportedly, were early blood T cell clone dynamics, with interferon-beta.

Notes on this clone: Its antigen is unidentified.

Germline CDR1 SGHRS, CDR2 YFSETQ. V was clipped by 1 base and J by 0 bases, with 7 bases between them. This CDR3 spans 14 amino acids. Chemo-refractory metastatic non-small-cell lung cancer patients were treated with focal radiation plus CTLA-4 blockade with ipilimumab. The method was immunoSEQ multiplex PCR; TCRdb's version includes in-frame clones alone and lacks a portion of them. The repertoire consists of 55,000 to 65,000 clones, with 77% occurring once and the leading ten covering 3.5% to 4.5%. The chain has TRBV5-1 and TRBJ1-1; D remains unclear. The sequencing here drew on peripheral blood, taken from a patient treated with radiotherapy plus ipilimumab. This TCR derives from a human donor with non-small cell lung cancer who had a partial response to radiotherapy plus ipilimumab. In DNA form, the CDR3 reads TGCGCCAGCAGCTTGCAGAACATGAACACTGAAGCTTTCTTT. This codes for CASSLQNMNTEAFF.